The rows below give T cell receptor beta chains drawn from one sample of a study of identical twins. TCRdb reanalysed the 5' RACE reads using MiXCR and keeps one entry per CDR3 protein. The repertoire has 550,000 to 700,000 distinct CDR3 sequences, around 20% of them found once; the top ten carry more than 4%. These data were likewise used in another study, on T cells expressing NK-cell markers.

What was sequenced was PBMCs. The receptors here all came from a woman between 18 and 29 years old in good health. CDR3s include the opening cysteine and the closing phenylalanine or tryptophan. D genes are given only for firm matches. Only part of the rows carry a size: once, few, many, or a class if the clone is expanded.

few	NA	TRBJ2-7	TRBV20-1	CSAIAGTGSYEQYF	TGCAGTGCTATAGCCGGGACTGGCTCCTACGAGCAGTACTTC
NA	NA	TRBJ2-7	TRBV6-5	CASSYSVFRDEQYF	TGTGCCAGCAGTTATTCGGTTTTCAGGGACGAGCAGTACTTC
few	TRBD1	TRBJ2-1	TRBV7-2	CASTRDRTYNEQFF	TGTGCCAGCACCCGGGACAGAACCTACAATGAGCAGTTCTTC
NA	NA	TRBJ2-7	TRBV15	CATSRVELSEQYF	TGTGCCACCAGCAGAGTTGAGTTATCCGAGCAGTACTTC
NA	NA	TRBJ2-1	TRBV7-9	CASSFWVLGEQFF	TGTGCCAGCAGCTTTTGGGTCTTAGGCGAGCAGTTCTTC
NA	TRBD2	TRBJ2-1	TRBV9	CASSSRSGRSDEQFF	TGTGCCAGCAGCTCCCGTAGCGGGAGGTCGGATGAGCAGTTCTTC
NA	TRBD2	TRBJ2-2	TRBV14	CASSRPGGWNGELFF	TGTGCCAGCAGCCGACCGGGAGGGTGGAACGGGGAGCTGTTTTTT
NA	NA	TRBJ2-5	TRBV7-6	CASSNWLGTEETQYF	TGTGCCAGCAGCAACTGGCTCGGAACTGAAGAGACCCAGTACTTC
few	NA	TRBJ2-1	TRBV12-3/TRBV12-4	CASTQEPYNEQFF	TGTGCCAGCACCCAGGAGCCCTACAATGAGCAGTTCTTC
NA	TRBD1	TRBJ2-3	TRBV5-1	CASSPDRGMSTDTQYF	TGCGCCAGCAGCCCCGACAGGGGGATGAGCACAGATACGCAGTATTTT
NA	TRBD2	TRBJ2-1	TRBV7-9	CASSPKLAGRYNEQFF	TGTGCCAGCAGCCCAAAGCTAGCGGGGAGATACAATGAGCAGTTCTTC
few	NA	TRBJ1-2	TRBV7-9	CASSLGGQRSYGYTF	TGTGCCAGCAGCTTAGGTGGACAGAGATCCTATGGCTACACCTTC
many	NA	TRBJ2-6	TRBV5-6	CASSGGSGANVLTF	TGTGCCAGCAGCGGGGGCTCTGGGGCCAACGTCCTGACTTTC
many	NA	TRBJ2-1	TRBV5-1	CASSQQGRNEQFF	TGCGCCAGCAGCCAACAGGGACGGAATGAGCAGTTCTTC
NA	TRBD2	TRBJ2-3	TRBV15	CATSRDLFAGGGTDTQYF	TGTGCCACCAGCAGAGATCTTTTCGCGGGGGGTGGGACAGATACGCAGTATTTT
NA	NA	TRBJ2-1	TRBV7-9	CASSPKGGNNEQFF	TGTGCCAGCAGCCCGAAGGGGGGCAACAATGAGCAGTTCTTC
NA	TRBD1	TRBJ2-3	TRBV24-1	CTTSEPTGASTDTQYF	TGTACCACCAGTGAACCGACAGGGGCTTCGACAGATACGCAGTATTTT
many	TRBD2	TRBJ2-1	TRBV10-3	CAINLAGGPHEQFF	TGTGCCATCAACTTAGCGGGAGGGCCGCATGAGCAGTTCTTC
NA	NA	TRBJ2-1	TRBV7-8	CASSQFTGRNEQFF	TGTGCCAGCAGCCAATTTACAGGGAGGAATGAGCAGTTCTTC
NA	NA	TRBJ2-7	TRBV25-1	CASSIFKAAGAYEQYF	TGTGCCAGCAGTATATTTAAAGCGGCGGGTGCCTACGAGCAGTACTTC
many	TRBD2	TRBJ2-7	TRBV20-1	CSALRGLVEAEQYF	TGCAGTGCTCTGCGGGGACTAGTCGAAGCCGAGCAGTACTTC
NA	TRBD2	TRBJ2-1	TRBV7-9	CASSKTSGYYNEQFF	TGTGCCAGCAGCAAGACTAGCGGATACTACAATGAGCAGTTCTTC
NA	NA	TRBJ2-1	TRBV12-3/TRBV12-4	CASTLGTTYNEQFF	TGTGCCAGCACGCTGGGGACCACCTACAATGAGCAGTTCTTC
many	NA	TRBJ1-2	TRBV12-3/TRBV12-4	CASSRFNYGYTF	TGTGCCAGCAGTCGCTTCAACTATGGCTACACCTTC
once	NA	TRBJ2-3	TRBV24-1	CATSDQDHTDTQYF	TGTGCCACCAGTGATCAAGACCACACAGATACGCAGTATTTT
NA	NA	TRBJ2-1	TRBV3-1	CASSQERPGRGEQFF	TGTGCCAGCAGCCAAGAGCGCCCTGGTCGTGGTGAGCAGTTCTTC
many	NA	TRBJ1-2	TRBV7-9	CASSRDIYYGYTF	TGTGCCAGCAGCCGGGACATTTACTATGGCTACACCTTC
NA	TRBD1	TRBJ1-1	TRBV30	CAWSPGAGGTEAFF	TGTGCCTGGAGTCCCGGGGCAGGGGGGACTGAAGCTTTCTTT
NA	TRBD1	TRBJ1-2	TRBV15	CATSRDDRVGGYTF	TGTGCCACCAGCAGAGACGACAGGGTCGGCGGCTACACCTTC
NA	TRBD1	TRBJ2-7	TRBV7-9	CASSQGTGDHEQYF	TGTGCCAGCAGTCAAGGGACAGGGGATCACGAGCAGTACTTC
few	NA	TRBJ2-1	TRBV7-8	CASSIQGGRAWEQFF	TGTGCCAGCAGCATCCAAGGGGGGAGGGCCTGGGAGCAGTTCTTC
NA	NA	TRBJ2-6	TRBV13	CASSQRSDAGANVLTF	TGTGCCAGCAGCCAAAGATCGGATGCTGGGGCCAACGTCCTGACTTTC
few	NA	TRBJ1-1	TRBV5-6	CASSLGGPIANTEAFF	TGTGCCAGCAGCTTGGGGGGCCCAATAGCGAACACTGAAGCTTTCTTT
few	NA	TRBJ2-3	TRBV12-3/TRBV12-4	CASSLAPRMTQYF	TGTGCCAGCAGTTTAGCGCCGCGGATGACGCAGTATTTT
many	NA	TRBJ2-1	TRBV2	CASLNEEGYNEQFF	TGTGCCAGCCTGAACGAGGAGGGCTACAATGAGCAGTTCTTC
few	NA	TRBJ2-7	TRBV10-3	CAIPGQKTDEQYF	TGTGCCATCCCGGGACAAAAGACGGACGAGCAGTACTTC
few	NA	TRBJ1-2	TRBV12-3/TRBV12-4	CASSLKRGYGYTF	TGTGCCAGCAGTTTAAAGAGGGGATATGGCTACACCTTC
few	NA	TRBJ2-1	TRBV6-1	CASSRRSQRNDLLFNEQFF	TGTGCCAGCAGCCGACGGTCCCAGCGAAACGACCTCCTTTTCAATGAGCAGTTCTTC
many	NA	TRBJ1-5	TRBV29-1	CSVGDSNQPQHF	TGCAGCGTCGGTGATAGCAATCAGCCCCAGCATTTT
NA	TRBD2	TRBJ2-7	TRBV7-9	CASSQSLAGGLYEQYF	TGTGCCAGCAGCCAATCACTAGCGGGAGGGCTCTACGAGCAGTACTTC
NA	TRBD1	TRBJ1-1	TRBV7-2	CASSLETGRGEAFF	TGTGCCAGCAGCTTAGAGACAGGGAGGGGTGAAGCTTTCTTT
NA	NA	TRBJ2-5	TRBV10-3	CAIKGGGQETQYF	TGTGCCATCAAGGGGGGAGGCCAAGAGACCCAGTACTTC
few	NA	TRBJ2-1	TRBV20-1	CSAPFYRAGAFNEQFF	TGCAGTGCTCCCTTCTATCGGGCGGGGGCCTTCAATGAGCAGTTCTTC
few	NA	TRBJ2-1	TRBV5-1	CASSSHPGISYNEQFF	TGCGCCAGCAGCTCGCATCCGGGAATTAGCTACAATGAGCAGTTCTTC
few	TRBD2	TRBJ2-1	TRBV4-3	CASSQPGLAVEQFF	TGCGCCAGCAGCCAACCAGGACTAGCTGTTGAGCAGTTCTTC
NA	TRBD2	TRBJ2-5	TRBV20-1	CTGTSGSWGTQYF	TGCACCGGGACTAGCGGGAGTTGGGGGACCCAGTACTTC
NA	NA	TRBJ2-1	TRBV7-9	CASSLGRGTLNEQFF	TGTGCCAGCAGCTTAGGACGAGGGACCCTGAATGAGCAGTTCTTC
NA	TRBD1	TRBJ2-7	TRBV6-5	CASSSPNRGSYEQYF	TGTGCCAGCAGTTCGCCAAACAGGGGCTCCTACGAGCAGTACTTC
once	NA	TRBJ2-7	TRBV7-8	CASSQALERPYEQYF	TGTGCCAGCAGCCAGGCCCTAGAGCGGCCCTACGAGCAGTACTTC
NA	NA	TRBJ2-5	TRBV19	CASSMTLLSGLPGRETQYF	TGTGCCAGTAGTATGACCTTACTGTCGGGCCTCCCTGGGAGAGAGACCCAGTACTTC
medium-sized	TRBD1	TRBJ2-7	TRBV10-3	CAISETGQGYEQYF	TGTGCCATCAGCGAAACGGGACAGGGCTACGAGCAGTACTTC
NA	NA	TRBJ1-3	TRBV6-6	CASSLLRGNTIYF	TGTGCCAGCAGCCTCCTGAGGGGAAACACCATATATTTT
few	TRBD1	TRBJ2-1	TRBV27	CASTTGTGGYNEQFF	TGTGCCAGCACCACCGGGACAGGGGGCTACAATGAGCAGTTCTTC
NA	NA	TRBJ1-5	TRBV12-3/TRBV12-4	CASRVPGRFSNQPQHF	TGTGCCAGCAGAGTTCCCGGTCGGTTTAGCAATCAGCCCCAGCATTTT
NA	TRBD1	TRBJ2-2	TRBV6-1	CASSPSGTGNSDTGELFF	TGTGCCAGCAGTCCTTCCGGGACAGGGAATAGTGACACCGGGGAGCTGTTTTTT
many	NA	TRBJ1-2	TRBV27	CASSRLSNYGYTF	TGTGCCAGCAGCCGCCTTTCTAACTATGGCTACACCTTC
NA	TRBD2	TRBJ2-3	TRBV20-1	CSAKLSGRGTDTQYF	TGCAGTGCTAAACTTAGCGGGAGGGGCACAGATACGCAGTATTTT
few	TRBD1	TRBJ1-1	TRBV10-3	CAIRPDREVEAFF	TGTGCCATCAGACCCGACAGGGAGGTTGAAGCTTTCTTT
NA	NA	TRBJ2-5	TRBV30	CAWSQVGGQYF	TGTGCCTGGAGTCAGGTCGGGGGCCAGTACTTC